This T cell receptor (beta chain) was recorded in a study of cytomegalovirus exposure and HLA in healthy donors. Comments on this clone: Its specificity is unknown.

CDR3 length equals 19 residues. J lost 5 bases, V lost 2 bases, and 19 bases had no gene match. CDR1 and CDR2 (germline): SGDLS, YYNGEE. Overall study findings and caveats: DRB1 showed the most TCR associations and HLA-C the fewest in a later analysis, as rates varied by HLA locus. Researchers left out some V segments, among them TRBV6-2 and TRBV6-3, as indistinguishable. Earlier analysis yielded a pattern in which most TCR beta V segments were productive about 90% or about 30% of the time.

Use of 60 Vbeta and 13 Jbeta primers characterized the PCR. Clones were sequenced by immunoSEQ multiplex PCR, and TCRdb holds only the in-frame ones, with some missing. Found here are about 110,000 clones, 73% of them singletons; the top ten hold around 4%. The receptor's source is a woman aged 40 to 49 in good health and CMV-seronegative. The gene calls are TRBV9 and TRBJ2-7, with 10 bases matching TRBD2. Sequenced input: PBMCs. The CDR3 loop reads CASSVRFQGLAGVRHEQYF. The CDR3 nucleotides read TGTGCCAGCAGCGTTCGATTTCAGGGGCTAGCGGGAGTACGCCACGAGCAGTACTTC.